Listed below are T cell receptor beta chains from one sample, sequenced in a study of cytomegalovirus exposure and HLA in healthy donors. The data were produced by immunoSEQ multiplex PCR, yet TCRdb's version contains in-frame clones alone and is incomplete. The profile shows roughly 190,000 clones, around four fifths of them singletons. Sequenced material: PBMCs. These receptors were taken from a man aged 40-49 years in good health and CMV-seropositive. Both conserved end residues are part of each CDR3. Fields, in order: CDR3 DNA, CDR3 protein, D gene, CDR3 length, clone size, J gene, V gene. The D gene is left open where the match is weak. Clone size, where shown, is once, few, many, or a class for clones that have expanded.

cdr3_nt: TGCGCCAGCAGCATCAATGGCGGGGTTGAAAACACCATATATTTT
cdr3_aa: CASSINGGVENTIYF
d_call: NA
cdr3_length: 15
clone_size: NA
j_call: TRBJ1-3
v_call: TRBV5-1

cdr3_nt: TGTGCCAGCAGTTACTACGGGACATCCGGCGAGCAGTACTTC
cdr3_aa: CASSYYGTSGEQYF
d_call: NA
cdr3_length: 14
clone_size: NA
j_call: TRBJ2-7
v_call: TRBV6-5

cdr3_nt: TGCGCCAGCAGCTTGAGTGGGGGGGAAGAGACCCAGTACTTC
cdr3_aa: CASSLSGGEETQYF
d_call: TRBD2
cdr3_length: 14
clone_size: NA
j_call: TRBJ2-5
v_call: TRBV5-1

cdr3_nt: TGTGCCAGCAGCCCGGAGCAGGGCACCGGGGAGCTGTTTTTT
cdr3_aa: CASSPEQGTGELFF
d_call: NA
cdr3_length: 14
clone_size: NA
j_call: TRBJ2-2
v_call: TRBV5-6

cdr3_nt: TGTGCCAGCAGTTTCCTAGCGGGATCCTACGAGCAGTACTTC
cdr3_aa: CASSFLAGSYEQYF
d_call: TRBD2
cdr3_length: 14
clone_size: NA
j_call: TRBJ2-7
v_call: TRBV27

cdr3_nt: TGCGCCAGCAGCGCCGGGACAGGGGTTTTTGGCTACACCTTC
cdr3_aa: CASSAGTGVFGYTF
d_call: TRBD1
cdr3_length: 14
clone_size: NA
j_call: TRBJ1-2
v_call: TRBV5-1

cdr3_nt: TGTGCCAGCAGTGAGTTCTATGGGCCCCAGCATTTT
cdr3_aa: CASSEFYGPQHF
d_call: NA
cdr3_length: 12
clone_size: NA
j_call: TRBJ1-5
v_call: TRBV2

cdr3_nt: TGTGCCAGCAGTCAGGGACAGGGAGGCAATTCACCCCTCCACTTT
cdr3_aa: CASSQGQGGNSPLHF
d_call: TRBD1
cdr3_length: 15
clone_size: NA
j_call: TRBJ1-6
v_call: TRBV6-5

cdr3_nt: TGTGCCAGCAGCCCCGGGACAGTTGATGAGCAGTTCTTC
cdr3_aa: CASSPGTVDEQFF
d_call: TRBD1
cdr3_length: 13
clone_size: few
j_call: TRBJ2-1
v_call: TRBV6-4

cdr3_nt: TGTGCCAGCAAAGAAACCGGGACAGGGGTTAGTGGAGCTTTCTTT
cdr3_aa: CASKETGTGVSGAFF
d_call: TRBD1
cdr3_length: 15
clone_size: NA
j_call: TRBJ1-1
v_call: TRBV6-5

cdr3_nt: TGCGCCAGCAGCTTGGGCACAGGGGATTCACCCCTCCACTTT
cdr3_aa: CASSLGTGDSPLHF
d_call: TRBD1
cdr3_length: 14
clone_size: NA
j_call: TRBJ1-6
v_call: TRBV5-1

cdr3_nt: TGTGCCAGCAGCTTCGACAGGATGGTAGGAGAGCAGTACTTC
cdr3_aa: CASSFDRMVGEQYF
d_call: NA
cdr3_length: 14
clone_size: NA
j_call: TRBJ2-7
v_call: TRBV13

cdr3_nt: TGTGCCAGCAGCGACTTACAGGGACTAAATGAAAAACTGTTTTTT
cdr3_aa: CASSDLQGLNEKLFF
d_call: NA
cdr3_length: 15
clone_size: once
j_call: TRBJ1-4
v_call: TRBV6-5

cdr3_nt: TGTGCCAGCAGATGGGGGACAGGGGACTACGAGCAGTACTTC
cdr3_aa: CASRWGTGDYEQYF
d_call: TRBD1
cdr3_length: 14
clone_size: NA
j_call: TRBJ2-7
v_call: TRBV6-1

cdr3_nt: TGTGCCAGCAGTTTATCCCGACTATACGATGAGCAGTTCTTC
cdr3_aa: CASSLSRLYDEQFF
d_call: NA
cdr3_length: 14
clone_size: NA
j_call: TRBJ2-1
v_call: TRBV27

cdr3_nt: TGTGCCAGCAGCTTAGGCGGGGTGAACACTGAAGCTTTCTTT
cdr3_aa: CASSLGGVNTEAFF
d_call: NA
cdr3_length: 14
clone_size: once
j_call: TRBJ1-1
v_call: TRBV7-9

cdr3_nt: TGTGCCAGCAGCTCAGGGACTAGCGGGAGCCCCGGGGAGCTGTTTTTT
cdr3_aa: CASSSGTSGSPGELFF
d_call: TRBD2
cdr3_length: 16
clone_size: NA
j_call: TRBJ2-2
v_call: TRBV7-9

cdr3_nt: TGTGCCAGCAGTGAAGTAGCGGGAGCCTCCTACAATGAGCAGTTCTTC
cdr3_aa: CASSEVAGASYNEQFF
d_call: TRBD2
cdr3_length: 16
clone_size: NA
j_call: TRBJ2-1
v_call: TRBV6-1

cdr3_nt: TGTGCCAGCAGCTTACTGTTTTCTAGCACAGATACGCAGTATTTT
cdr3_aa: CASSLLFSSTDTQYF
d_call: NA
cdr3_length: 15
clone_size: NA
j_call: TRBJ2-3
v_call: TRBV11-2

cdr3_nt: TGTGCCAGCTCCTACCAAGCGCCTAGCGGGGGTAATGAGCAGTTCTTC
cdr3_aa: CASSYQAPSGGNEQFF
d_call: TRBD2
cdr3_length: 16
clone_size: few
j_call: TRBJ2-1
v_call: TRBV18

cdr3_nt: TGCAGTGCTCGACAGATCTATGGCTACACCTTC
cdr3_aa: CSARQIYGYTF
d_call: NA
cdr3_length: 11
clone_size: few
j_call: TRBJ1-2
v_call: TRBV20-1

cdr3_nt: TGTTCCAGCAGATCAGGACAGGGGAACAATCAGCCCCAGCATTTT
cdr3_aa: CSSRSGQGNNQPQHF
d_call: TRBD1
cdr3_length: 15
clone_size: NA
j_call: TRBJ1-5
v_call: TRBV7-9

cdr3_nt: TGCGCCAGCCGGCGGCCCGGGGAGGCAACTGAAGCTTTCTTT
cdr3_aa: CASRRPGEATEAFF
d_call: NA
cdr3_length: 14
clone_size: NA
j_call: TRBJ1-1
v_call: TRBV4-1

cdr3_nt: TGTGCCAGCAGCTTATCGACAGGCGTCTTAGGCTACACCTTC
cdr3_aa: CASSLSTGVLGYTF
d_call: NA
cdr3_length: 14
clone_size: NA
j_call: TRBJ1-2
v_call: TRBV11-2

cdr3_nt: TGCGCCAGCAGCTTGGCGCCGACAGGACCCTCCTACGAGCAGTACTTC
cdr3_aa: CASSLAPTGPSYEQYF
d_call: NA
cdr3_length: 16
clone_size: NA
j_call: TRBJ2-7
v_call: TRBV5-1

cdr3_nt: TGTGCCAGCAGCTACACAGAGACCCAGTACTTC
cdr3_aa: CASSYTETQYF
d_call: NA
cdr3_length: 11
clone_size: once
j_call: TRBJ2-5
v_call: TRBV5-8

cdr3_nt: TGCAGCGTTGGGAGCGGGGGTGAGCAGTTCTTC
cdr3_aa: CSVGSGGEQFF
d_call: TRBD2
cdr3_length: 11
clone_size: NA
j_call: TRBJ2-1
v_call: TRBV29-1

cdr3_nt: TGTGCCAGAGGGGCGGGAGGGTCCAGCACCGGGGAGCTGTTTTTT
cdr3_aa: CARGAGGSSTGELFF
d_call: TRBD2
cdr3_length: 15
clone_size: NA
j_call: TRBJ2-2
v_call: TRBV2

cdr3_nt: TGTGCCAGCAGCCAAGTTGCGGGAGAGATCCACGAGCAGTACTTC
cdr3_aa: CASSQVAGEIHEQYF
d_call: TRBD2
cdr3_length: 15
clone_size: NA
j_call: TRBJ2-7
v_call: TRBV4-2

cdr3_nt: TGTGCCAGCACCCTAGGACAGGGGATCAACACCGGGGAGCTGTTTTTT
cdr3_aa: CASTLGQGINTGELFF
d_call: TRBD1
cdr3_length: 16
clone_size: NA
j_call: TRBJ2-2
v_call: TRBV2

cdr3_nt: TGTGCCTGGAGTTTGGCTAGGAACGGCTACGAGCAGTACTTC
cdr3_aa: CAWSLARNGYEQYF
d_call: NA
cdr3_length: 14
clone_size: NA
j_call: TRBJ2-7
v_call: TRBV30

cdr3_nt: TGTTCCAGCAGCTCCCATCGACAGCCTTCCTACAATGAGCAGTTCTTC
cdr3_aa: CSSSSHRQPSYNEQFF
d_call: NA
cdr3_length: 16
clone_size: NA
j_call: TRBJ2-1
v_call: TRBV7-9

cdr3_nt: TGTGCCAGCAGTGAAACGGACAGGGGGCCTGGTCGGGACACTGAAGCTTTCTTT
cdr3_aa: CASSETDRGPGRDTEAFF
d_call: TRBD1
cdr3_length: 18
clone_size: NA
j_call: TRBJ1-1
v_call: TRBV6-1

cdr3_nt: TGTTCCAGCAGCACACACAATTCCGGGTCGCTAAATGAAAAACTGTTTTTT
cdr3_aa: CSSSTHNSGSLNEKLFF
d_call: NA
cdr3_length: 17
clone_size: NA
j_call: TRBJ1-4
v_call: TRBV7-9

cdr3_nt: TGTGCCAGCAGCCGGGGCCCGGACAGTGAAGCTTTCTTT
cdr3_aa: CASSRGPDSEAFF
d_call: NA
cdr3_length: 13
clone_size: NA
j_call: TRBJ1-1
v_call: TRBV5-5

cdr3_nt: TGTGCCAGCAGCTTTTTTTTTCAGGGATTAGATGGCTACACCTTC
cdr3_aa: CASSFFFQGLDGYTF
d_call: NA
cdr3_length: 15
clone_size: NA
j_call: TRBJ1-2
v_call: TRBV7-2

cdr3_nt: TGTGCCAGCAGTCTGGGGACTAGCGGGACCTACGAGCAGTACTTC
cdr3_aa: CASSLGTSGTYEQYF
d_call: TRBD2
cdr3_length: 15
clone_size: NA
j_call: TRBJ2-7
v_call: TRBV28

cdr3_nt: TGTGCCAGTAGGCTTAGCGGGACCTCCTACAATGAGCAGTTCTTC
cdr3_aa: CASRLSGTSYNEQFF
d_call: TRBD2
cdr3_length: 15
clone_size: NA
j_call: TRBJ2-1
v_call: TRBV19

cdr3_nt: TGCGCCAGCAGCCCCCGGCGGGGCGGGAGGGGCACAGATACGCAGTATTTT
cdr3_aa: CASSPRRGGRGTDTQYF
d_call: TRBD2
cdr3_length: 17
clone_size: NA
j_call: TRBJ2-3
v_call: TRBV5-1

cdr3_nt: TGCGCCAGCAGCCCCGGACAGTACAATGAGCAGTTCTTC
cdr3_aa: CASSPGQYNEQFF
d_call: NA
cdr3_length: 13
clone_size: NA
j_call: TRBJ2-1
v_call: TRBV5-1